This entry is about one T cell receptor beta chain. In the authors' workflow: Reference gene primer amplification yielded estimated nucleated cell counts. Libraries were prepared by immunoSEQ multiplex PCR; TCRdb keeps only in-frame clonotypes and omits some of them. Clonal size and the V and J genes are those of that table, whereas D and trimming came from the DNA. The sample comprises under 45,000 clones, more than 65% of which are singletons, and approximately 3.4% rests with the top ten. The CDR3 loop spans 14 amino acids. Per germline, CDR1 SGHRS and CDR2 YFSETQ. V dropped 4 bases and J dropped 3 bases, with 13 bases sitting between them. Seattle enrolled patients during active infection and tracked them longitudinally. This specimen comes from a study of blood T cell repertoires in COVID-19. Across the whole study: Specimens from acute and convalescent COVID-19 originated in the United States, Italy and Spain. T cells, B-cell-depleted T cells, or PBMCs provided the cDNA or gDNA that served as material.

The TCR comes from a man aged 65 to 85 with COVID-19, enrolled during active disease. Material for sequencing was peripheral blood. V and J are TRBV5-1 and TRBJ1-1, with a tentative D call TRBD1 (5 bases). In nucleotides, the CDR3 is TGCGCCAGCAGCCGACAGACGACGGACACTGAAGCTTTCTTT. This codes for CASSRQTTDTEAFF.